The 20 T cell receptor beta chains in this list originate from one sample, sequenced in a study of OX40 agonist ivuxolimab in advanced cancers. Here immunoSEQ multiplex PCR was the method, and the copy in TCRdb shows in-frame clones only, minus some. The table lists around 20,000 clones, roughly 80% of them singletons, with roughly 24% in the top ten. Sequenced here: CD4+ or CD8+ T cells sorted from blood, sampled in a trial of the OX40 agonist ivuxolimab. These receptor sequences come from an adult with an advanced solid tumor such as melanoma, head and neck, liver or kidney cancer.

The table lists this clone with a few counts. The V and J genes are TRBV28 and TRBJ2-7, with a possible D match to TRBD2 (5 bases). The ends were cut back, 2 bases at V and 6 bases at J, with 8 bases in the middle. Germline CDR1 and CDR2: MDHEN and SYDVKM. The CDR3 spans 12 residues. The CDR3 bases are TGTGCCAGCAGTTTACTAGCCCCCGAGCAGTACTTC. Protein product: CASSLLAPEQYF.

The V and J genes are TRBV7-6 and TRBJ2-7; TRBD1 matches at 8 bases. Germline CDR1 reads SGHVS; CDR2 reads FNYEAQ. This CDR3 has 14 residues. Unmatched junction bases numbered 0, after V lost 1 base and J lost 1 base. The CDR3: CASSLGDRSYEQYF. The CDR3 DNA is TGTGCCAGCAGCTTAGGGGACAGGTCCTACGAGCAGTACTTC.

The chain uses TRBV27 and TRBJ2-5; no clear D. The J call may be in error: the DNA end matches TRBJ2-7 better. This CDR3 has 13 residues. Germline CDR1 reads MNHEY; CDR2 reads SMNVEV (reference sequence). The CDR3 nucleotides read TGTGCCAGCAGTTTACAGTATGGTTACGAGCAGTACTTC. It specifies CASSLQYGYEQYF.

The genes are TRBV7-3 and TRBJ2-1, with no clear D. This CDR3 comprises 15 residues. V lost 5 bases to trimming and J lost 0 bases, with 11 bases between them. Germline values: CDR1 SGHTA, CDR2 FQGTGA. CDR3 DNA sequence: TGTGCCAGCAGCCTAAACGGGCCCTCCTACAATGAGCAGTTCTTC. This sequence encodes CASSLNGPSYNEQFF.

This clone was counted only a few times. The chain joins TRBV4-2 to TRBJ1-2; D is unresolved. This CDR3 is built from 15 residues. Germline lookup yields CDR1 LGHNA and CDR2 YNFKEQ. Trimming left V 3 bases short and J 1 base short, with 12 bases between. The CDR3 coding sequence is TGTGCCAGCAGCCAGTTAGGGCAGGTTAACTATGGCTACACCTTC. Protein product: CASSQLGQVNYGYTF.

The chain couples TRBV9 to TRBJ2-2; D remains ambiguous. This CDR3 has 14 amino acids. The V end lost 5 bases, the J end lost 6 bases, and 14 bases lay between the germline ends. Per the germline V gene, CDR1 is SGDLS and CDR2 is YYNGEE. CDR3 coding DNA: TGTGCCAGCAGTCTGGGTAGCTCTCCCGGGGAGCTGTTTTTT. Protein sequence: CASSLGSSPGELFF.

The gene calls are TRBV6-4 and TRBJ2-2, with unresolved D. The germline CDR1 and CDR2 sequences are MRHNA and SNTAGT. V gave up 4 bases and J gave up 0 bases, with 9 bases separating them. The CDR3 runs 15 residues. The CDR3 DNA follows: TGTGCCAGCAGTGGTGGAGATACGAACACCGGGGAGCTGTTTTTT. Its protein is CASSGGDTNTGELFF.

V is TRBV27 and J is TRBJ1-4; possible D gene TRBD1, 5 bases. Trimming removed 7 bases at V and 7 bases at J, with 13 bases between. From germline, CDR1 is MNHEY and CDR2 SMNVEV (reference sequence). The CDR3 length is 13 residues. Here the CDR3 DNA reads TGTGCCAGCACCGATGGGGCGGCTGAAAAACTGTTTTTT. This sequence encodes CASTDGAAEKLFF.

This chain joins TRBV27 and TRBJ2-2, with 8 positions matching TRBD2. V shed 5 bases and J 4 bases; nucleotides not matched to a gene: 6. There are 15 residues in the CDR3. Germline CDR1 MNHEY, CDR2 SMNVEV (reference sequence). CDR3 sequence (DNA): TGTGCCAGCAGTATACTAGCGGTGGGCACCGGGGAGCTGTTTTTT. Its translation: CASSILAVGTGELFF.

The chain links TRBV5-4 to TRBJ2-2; a weak D match, TRBD1 (6 bases). V was trimmed by 2 bases and J by 1 base, leaving 9 bases between them. Germline lookup yields CDR1 SGHNT and CDR2 YYREEE (reference sequence). The CDR3 extends over 15 amino acids. The CDR3 region is CASSFGTMNTGELFF. The CDR3, as DNA: TGTGCCAGCAGCTTTGGGACAATGAACACCGGGGAGCTGTTTTTT. The entire variable domain, with the rest obtained from reference TRBV5-4 and TRBJ2-2, is as follows: ETGVTQSPTHLIKTRGQQVTLRCSSQSGHNTVSWYQQALGQGPQFIFQYYREEENGRGNFPPRFSGLQFPNYSSELNVNALELDDSALYLCASSFGTMNTGELFFGEGSRLTVL.

The chain uses TRBV9 and TRBJ1-5; D is perhaps TRBD1 (5 bases). CDR1 and CDR2 (germline): SGDLS, YYNGEE. This CDR3 spans 13 amino acids. V was pared by 3 bases and J by 6 bases, with 10 bases between. The CDR3, as DNA: TGTGCCAGCAGCGCCGCGGGGGGTCAGCCCCAGCATTTT. Translating gives CASSAAGGQPQHF. Full variable domain (missing parts from reference TRBV9 and TRBJ1-5): DSGVTQTPKHLITATGQRVTLRCSPRSGDLSVYWYQQSLDQGLQFLIQYYNGEERAKGNILERFSAQQFPDLHSELNLSSLELGDSALYFCASSAAGGQPQHFGDGTRLSIL.

V gene TRBV20-1 combines with J gene TRBJ2-7; D is ambiguous. V dropped 8 bases and J dropped 2 bases, with 10 bases sitting between them. The CDR3 totals 11 residues. Germline lookup yields CDR1 DFQATT and CDR2 SNEGSKA (reference sequence). The CDR3 sequence is CSPARTYEQYF. CDR3 nucleotide sequence: TGCAGTCCCGCAAGGACCTACGAGCAGTACTTC.

The gene calls are TRBV6-1 and TRBJ2-7; no clear D gene. CDR3 length: 12 residues. Germline loops: CDR1 MNHNS, CDR2 SASEGT. The V and J ends lost 7 bases and 5 bases respectively, with 12 bases between them. For the CDR3, the DNA is TGTGCCAGCATGACCCATACCAACGAGCAGTACTTC. Translation gives CASMTHTNEQYF.

The chain links TRBV2 to TRBJ2-3; 7 nucleotides line up with TRBD1. V was clipped by 9 bases and J by 2 bases; unmatched bases: 11. There are 15 residues in the CDR3. The V gene's germline CDR1 is SNHLY and CDR2 FYNNEI. CDR3 amino acids: CARAHRDSPTDTQYF. CDR3 in DNA: TGTGCCAGGGCCCACCGGGACAGTCCCACAGATACGCAGTATTTT.

V usage is TRBV28 and J usage is TRBJ2-1; D gene uncertain. The V end was cut by 0 bases, the J end by 10 bases, with 10 bases between. This CDR3 contains 13 residues. Germline-derived CDR1 and CDR2 are MDHEN and SYDVKM. The CDR3 loop is CASSLWVGREQFF. CDR3 sequence (DNA): TGTGCCAGCAGTTTATGGGTGGGCCGGGAGCAGTTCTTC.

This clone turned up a few times. The V and J genes are TRBV19 and TRBJ1-1; the D is unclear. Germline CDR1 reads LNHDA; CDR2 reads SQIVND (reference sequence). The ends were cut back, 1 base at V and 3 bases at J, with 12 bases in the middle. The CDR3 has 15 amino acids. CDR3 DNA sequence: TGTGCCAGTAGTATAGCGTCCAGGTTGGACACTGAAGCTTTCTTT. Encoded protein: CASSIASRLDTEAFF. The variable domain in full, with the rest retrieved from reference TRBV19 and TRBJ1-1, is DGGITQSPKYLFRKEGQNVTLSCEQNLNHDAMYWYRQDPGQGLRLIYYSQIVNDFQKGDIAEGYSVSREKKESFPLTVTSAQKNPTAFYLCASSIASRLDTEAFFGQGTRLTVV.

This clone came up once. The chain links TRBV5-1 to TRBJ2-7, with TRBD1 as a possible D gene (5 bases). The CDR3 has 13 residues. Germline lookup yields CDR1 SGHRS and CDR2 YFSETQ. Trimming cost V 0 bases and J 3 bases, with 7 bases left between them. CDR3 amino acids: CASSLARDYEQYF. The CDR3 DNA follows: TGCGCCAGCAGCTTGGCCAGGGACTACGAGCAGTACTTC.

The V and J genes are TRBV30 and TRBJ1-1; D is unclear. The CDR3 is 13 amino acids. The germline V gene encodes CDR1 GTSNPN and CDR2 SVGIG (reference sequence). V was shortened by 1 base and J by 4 bases, with 10 bases between the two germline ends. CDR3 DNA: TGTGCCTGGAGTGGAGAGGGATTCACTGAAGCTTTCTTT. This encodes CAWSGEGFTEAFF. Variable domain in full (rest from reference TRBV30 and TRBJ1-1): SQTIHQWPATLVQPVGSPLSLECTVEGTSNPNLYWYRQAAGRGLQLLFYSVGIGQISSEVPQNLSASRPQDRQFILSSKKLLLSDSGFYLCAWSGEGFTEAFFGQGTRLTVV.

This clone was counted a single time. This chain joins TRBV27 and TRBJ1-6; unclear D gene. Per germline, CDR1 MNHEY and CDR2 SMNVEV (reference sequence). The CDR3 runs 12 residues. V lost 3 bases to trimming and J lost 7 bases, with 4 bases between them. CDR3 sequence: CASSFGNSPLHF. CDR3 bases: TGTGCCAGCAGTTTTGGAAATTCACCCCTCCACTTT.

The rearrangement uses TRBV7-7 and TRBJ2-1; D unclear. The CDR3 spans 15 residues. Trimming pared 3 bases from V and 0 bases from J, leaving 9 bases between. Germline V gives CDR1 SSHAT, CDR2 FNYEAQ (reference sequence). The DNA for the CDR3 is TGTGCCAGCAGCTTGGACGTAAGCTCCTACAATGAGCAGTTCTTC. It yields the protein CASSLDVSSYNEQFF.